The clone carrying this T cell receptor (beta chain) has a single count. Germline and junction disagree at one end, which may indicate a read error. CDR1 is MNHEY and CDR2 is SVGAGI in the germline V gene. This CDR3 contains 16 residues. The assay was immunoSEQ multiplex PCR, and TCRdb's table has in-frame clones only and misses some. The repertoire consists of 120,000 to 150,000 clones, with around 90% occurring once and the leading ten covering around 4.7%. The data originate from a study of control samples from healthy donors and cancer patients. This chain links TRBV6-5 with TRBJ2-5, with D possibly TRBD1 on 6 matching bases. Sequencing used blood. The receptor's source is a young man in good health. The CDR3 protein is CASRYFNRDAQETQYF. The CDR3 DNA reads TGTGCCAGCAGGTACTTTAACAGGGACGCTCAAGAGACCCAGTACTTC.